This T cell receptor beta chain was sequenced for a study of blood T cells in healthy people across ages. This CDR3 contains 15 residues. Per germline, CDR1 KGHDR and CDR2 SFDVKD. The V and J ends lost 2 bases and 7 bases respectively, with 17 bases between them. Study conclusions and caveats: Long-lived donors carried more naive CD4+ cells and greater diversity than aged donors. A conclusive naive versus antigen-experienced comparison was prevented by the unsorted PBMCs.

On this clonotype itself: Its cognate antigen is unknown.

A J-beta primer mix and a sample-barcoded 5' primer were used in a second PCR of about 7 to 12 cycles. TCRdb called the 5' RACE reads again in MiXCR, with one record for every CDR3 protein. The data hold under 750,000 distinct CDR3 sequences, with around half observed a single time. Sequencing was carried out using blood. The TCR originated in an elderly man in good health. The chain recombines TRBV24-1 with TRBJ2-7; the D gene is possibly TRBD1 (6 bases). The CDR3 reads CATSDSGRGFLEQYF. For the CDR3, the DNA is TGTGCCACCAGTGATTCCGGCAGGGGCTTTTTGGAGCAGTACTTC.